The clone carrying this T cell receptor (beta chain) was observed a handful of times. What it binds is not known. PCR involved 60 Vbeta and 13 Jbeta primers. TCRdb's table, derived via immunoSEQ multiplex PCR, lists solely in-frame clones and lacks some. The top ten clones hold around 4.5% of a sample with 140,000 or so clones, roughly 80% of them seen once. The data are from a study of cytomegalovirus exposure and HLA in healthy donors. It was healthy bone marrow donors who served as donors. CDR1 MNHNY and CDR2 SVGAGI come from the germline V gene (reference sequence). This CDR3 region has 13 residues. V lost 5 bases and J 0 bases, leaving 7 bases between the germline ends. General observations from the study: A later analysis reportedly found fewer N-insertions in an Asian-associated ancestry cluster than the roughly 670-donor mean.

The chain uses TRBV6-6 and TRBJ1-2; D is unclear. This receptor was taken from a middle-aged woman in good health and CMV-seropositive. The sample comprised PBMCs. The CDR3 bases are TGTGCCAGCAGTCGATTAGCTAACTATGGCTACACCTTC. This gives the protein CASSRLANYGYTF.